This T cell receptor beta chain was retrieved from a study of blood T cell repertoires in COVID-19. V dropped 0 bases and J dropped 0 bases, with 22 bases sitting between them. The CDR3 spans 20 residues. Germline V gene sequence: CDR1 SGHRS, CDR2 YFSETQ. Measured with immunoSEQ multiplex PCR; TCRdb has only the in-frame clones, and not every one. The sample includes approximately 170,000 clones, about 88% seen only once; the top ten take 3.2%. The source material was PBMCs or T cells enriched from blood (not recorded which). The rearrangement uses TRBV5-1 and TRBJ1-3; tentatively, D is TRBD1 (6 bases). The sequence was collected from a woman younger than 45 who had recovered from COVID-19. The CDR3 DNA follows: TGCGCCAGCAGCTTGGCCCCCACCTATAGGACAGCCAGCTCTGGAAACACCATATATTTT. Residues: CASSLAPTYRTASSGNTIYF.